The entry below describes one T cell receptor beta chain. This clone was seen only a few times. The specificity of this receptor is unknown. Base qualities were left out, and no much larger clone turns up one base away. The High Capacity cDNA Reverse Transcription Kit was used to reverse transcribe all of the isolated RNA, meaning that expressed TCRB transcripts were what got sequenced. Naive, central memory and regulatory T cell samples underwent deep immunoSEQ sequencing, averaging about 3.57 million total reads per sample. Sorted cells were lysed in RLT buffer, and RNA was extracted using DNase-treated RNeasy Micro or Mini kits according to cell number. To prevent cross-contamination, each cell subset was processed individually, whereas patient and healthy donor samples were processed jointly. The immunoSEQ multiplex PCR was used to amplify TCRB sequences from cDNA, yielding 87-bp fragments that span the CDR3 region. The amplicons were sequenced using the Illumina HiSeq platform. In the authors' own workflow: Synthetic template baselines were used to correct PCR bias computationally, reads within Hamming distance 2 were collapsed, and singletons that could not be merged were discarded. By aligning reads against IMGT, V, D and J genes, CDR3 length, and insertions or deletions at six rearrangement sites were assigned. Within each subset, clonotype counts were normalized to sorted cell number, after which true diversity and Gini coefficients were computed with the tcR R package. The overlap coefficient, calculated on TCRB nucleotide sequences, was used to quantify repertoire sharing. TCRdb re-hosts the immuneACCESS table, in-frame sequences only. Its copies lack some clones; in the studies checked, an unresolved V gene accounts for under half of them, and the cause for the rest is not known. V and J calls and clone size follow that table, whereas D and trimming were derived from the DNA. The sample table records roughly 150,000 clones; approximately 8.1% of these occur just once. The ten largest make up less than 0.85% of the sample.

The data originate from a study of beta chain features in type 1 diabetes (dated by TCRdb to the late 2010s). Study-wide context: No differences in mean age, gender distribution, total cell number or subset yield were found between patients and healthy donors. A total of 107,917,701 sorted cells were examined across all samples, and a strong correlation was observed between cell number per subset and RNA yield. In the study, TCRB repertoires of sorted circulating CD4+ T cell subsets from recently diagnosed type 1 diabetes patients were compared with those of matched healthy donors. Regulatory and stem cell-like memory subsets were isolated from only 8 patients and roughly 8 healthy donors, whereas naive and central memory subsets came from all 30 or so donors. On the study overall, not on this receptor specifically: At VDJ recombination sites, type 1 diabetes patients had fewer insertions and more deleted nucleotides, which implies abnormalities in thymic rearrangement. In all four CD4+ subsets, TCRB CDR3 length was moderately but significantly shorter in type 1 diabetes patients. PCR may preferentially amplify shorter templates, but because patient and control samples were amplified and corrected together, any resulting skew would affect both groups equally. Naive, central memory and regulatory TCRB repertoires appeared more similar among patients than among healthy donors. Because the HLA sub-analyses included only small numbers of individuals, any influence of HLA type on TCRB rearrangement was left unresolved. Sequencing cDNA rather than genomic DNA could over-represent highly expressing activated cells, although activation and CD3 levels did not differ between groups.

Each donor gave one peripheral blood draw, averaging around 0.11 L, which was collected into heparinised tubes. A BD FACSAria II and a panel including CD45RO, CCR7, CD25, CD127, CD95 and CD27 were used to sort naive, central memory, regulatory and stem cell-like memory CD4+ T cells. Every sorted population had a purity above 95%. PBMCs were separated immediately by Lymphoprep density gradient centrifugation and were stained directly, without being cultured. To minimize batch effects, samples were stained and sorted in pairs, one healthy donor with one patient per experiment. CDR1 and CDR2, looked up from the germline V gene, are SGHDN and FVKESK. The CDR3 measures 15 amino acids from cysteine to phenylalanine. CDR3 DNA is the only sequence kept; it has 45 bases, read in frame from the first base. Trimming removed 4 bases from V and 7 bases from J, leaving 17 bases between the germline ends.

The source of this sequence is a man between 18 and 35 years old in good health. The sample was central memory CD4+ T cells from blood. The V and J segments used are TRBV14 and TRBJ2-1, with an unclear D gene assignment. The CDR3 here reads CASSPFGSLGNEQFF. The nucleotide sequence is TGTGCCAGCAGCCCCTTCGGGTCCCTTGGGAATGAGCAGTTCTTC. The reference TRBV14 and TRBJ2-1 proteins fill in what lies around the CDR3, so the full variable domain reads EAGVTQFPSHSVIEKGQTVTLRCDPISGHDNLYWYRRVMGKEIKFLLHFVKESKQDESGMPNNRFLAERTGGTYSTLKVQPAELEDSGVYFCASSPFGSLGNEQFFGPGTRLTVL.